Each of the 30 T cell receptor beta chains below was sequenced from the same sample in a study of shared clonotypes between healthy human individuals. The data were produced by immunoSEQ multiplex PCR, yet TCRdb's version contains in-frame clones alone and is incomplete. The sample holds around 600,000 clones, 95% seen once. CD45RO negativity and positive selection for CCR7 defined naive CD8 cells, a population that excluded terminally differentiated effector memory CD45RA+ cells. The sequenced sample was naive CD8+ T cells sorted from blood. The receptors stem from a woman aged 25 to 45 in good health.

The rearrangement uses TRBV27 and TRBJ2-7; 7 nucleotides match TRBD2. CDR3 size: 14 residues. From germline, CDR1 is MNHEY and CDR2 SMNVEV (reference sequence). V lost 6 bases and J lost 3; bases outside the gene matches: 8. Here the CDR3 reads CASRIAGDFYEQYF. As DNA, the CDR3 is TGTGCCAGCAGAATAGCGGGTGACTTCTACGAGCAGTACTTC.

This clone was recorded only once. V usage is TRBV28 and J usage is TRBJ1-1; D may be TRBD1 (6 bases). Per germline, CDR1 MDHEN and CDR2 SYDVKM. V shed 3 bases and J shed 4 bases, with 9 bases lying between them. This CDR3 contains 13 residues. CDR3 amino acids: CASSFGGTTEAFF. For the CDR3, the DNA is TGTGCCAGCAGTTTTGGGGGCACCACTGAAGCTTTCTTT.

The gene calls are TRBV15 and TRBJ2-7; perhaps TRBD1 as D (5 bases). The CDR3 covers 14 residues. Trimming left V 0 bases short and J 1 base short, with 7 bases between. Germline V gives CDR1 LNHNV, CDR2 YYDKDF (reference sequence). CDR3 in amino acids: CATSRDRQSYEQYF. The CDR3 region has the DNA TGTGCCACCAGCAGAGATAGACAGTCCTACGAGCAGTACTTC.

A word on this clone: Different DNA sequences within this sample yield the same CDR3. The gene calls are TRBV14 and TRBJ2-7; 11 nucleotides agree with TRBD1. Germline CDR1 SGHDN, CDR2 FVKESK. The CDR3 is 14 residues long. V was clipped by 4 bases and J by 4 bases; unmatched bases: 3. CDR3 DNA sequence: TGTGCCAGCAGCCTCGGACAGGGGGCATACGAGCAGTACTTC. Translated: CASSLGQGAYEQYF.

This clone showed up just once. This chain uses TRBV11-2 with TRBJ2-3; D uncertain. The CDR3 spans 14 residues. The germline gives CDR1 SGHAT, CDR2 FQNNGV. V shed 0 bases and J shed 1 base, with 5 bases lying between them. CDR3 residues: CASSLDFGTDTQYF. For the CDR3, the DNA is TGTGCCAGCAGCTTAGATTTCGGCACAGATACGCAGTATTTT.

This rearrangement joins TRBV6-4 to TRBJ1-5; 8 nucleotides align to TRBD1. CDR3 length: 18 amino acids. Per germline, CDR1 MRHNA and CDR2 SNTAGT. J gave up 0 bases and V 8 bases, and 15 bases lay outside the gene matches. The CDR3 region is CASGGQGSDCNSNQPQHF. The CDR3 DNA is TGTGCCAGCGGTGGACAGGGCTCAGACTGTAATAGCAATCAGCCCCAGCATTTT.

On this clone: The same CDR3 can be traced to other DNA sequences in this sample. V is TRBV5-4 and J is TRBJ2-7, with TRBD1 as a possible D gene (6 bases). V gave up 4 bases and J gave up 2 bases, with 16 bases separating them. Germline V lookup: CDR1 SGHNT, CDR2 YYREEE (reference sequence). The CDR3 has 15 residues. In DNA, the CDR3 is TGTGCCAGCAGCCTGCCCGGGACACCGACCTACGAGCAGTACTTC. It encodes CASSLPGTPTYEQYF.

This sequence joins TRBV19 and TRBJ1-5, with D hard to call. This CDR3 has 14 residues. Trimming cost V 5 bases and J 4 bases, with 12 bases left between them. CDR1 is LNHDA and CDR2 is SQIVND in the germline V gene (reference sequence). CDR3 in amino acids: CASSLASGNQPQHF. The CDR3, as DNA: TGTGCCAGTAGTTTGGCCTCCGGGAATCAGCCCCAGCATTTT.

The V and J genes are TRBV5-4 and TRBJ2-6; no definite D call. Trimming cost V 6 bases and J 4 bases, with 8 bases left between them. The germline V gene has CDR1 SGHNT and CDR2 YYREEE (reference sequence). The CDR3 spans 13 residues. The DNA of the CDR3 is TGTGCCAGCATGGGTTTCGGGGCCAACGTCCTGACTTTC. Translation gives CASMGFGANVLTF.

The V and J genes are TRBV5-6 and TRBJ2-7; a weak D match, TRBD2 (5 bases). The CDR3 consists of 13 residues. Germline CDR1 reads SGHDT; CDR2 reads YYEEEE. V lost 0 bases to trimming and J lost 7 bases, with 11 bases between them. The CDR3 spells CASSLDLAVEQYF. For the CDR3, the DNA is TGTGCCAGCAGCTTGGACCTAGCTGTTGAGCAGTACTTC.

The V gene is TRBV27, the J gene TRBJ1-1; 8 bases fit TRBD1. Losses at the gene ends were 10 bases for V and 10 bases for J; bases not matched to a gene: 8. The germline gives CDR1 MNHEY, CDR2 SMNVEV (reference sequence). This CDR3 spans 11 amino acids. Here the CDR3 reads CATGHRGIAFF. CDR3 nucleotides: TGTGCCACGGGACACAGGGGGATAGCTTTCTTT.

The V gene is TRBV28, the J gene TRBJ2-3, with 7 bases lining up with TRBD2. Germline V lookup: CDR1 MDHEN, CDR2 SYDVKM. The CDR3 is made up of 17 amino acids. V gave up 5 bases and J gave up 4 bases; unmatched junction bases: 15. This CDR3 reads CASSRPPPGLGADTQYF. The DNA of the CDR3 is TGTGCCAGCAGTCGCCCCCCTCCCGGACTAGGGGCAGATACGCAGTATTTT.

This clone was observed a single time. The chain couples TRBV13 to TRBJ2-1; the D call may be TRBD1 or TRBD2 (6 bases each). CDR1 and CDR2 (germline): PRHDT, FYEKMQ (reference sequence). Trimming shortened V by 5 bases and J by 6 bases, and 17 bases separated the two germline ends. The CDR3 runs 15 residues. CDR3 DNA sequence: TGTGCCAGCAGCCGGGGGCTACCCCCCATCAATGAGCAGTTCTTC. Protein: CASSRGLPPINEQFF.

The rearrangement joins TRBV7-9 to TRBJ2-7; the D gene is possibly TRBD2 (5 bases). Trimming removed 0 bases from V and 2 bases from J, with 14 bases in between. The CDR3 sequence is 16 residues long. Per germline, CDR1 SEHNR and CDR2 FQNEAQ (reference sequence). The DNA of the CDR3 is TGTGCCAGCAGCTTAGCAATTGGCGGGCGACCCTACGAGCAGTACTTC. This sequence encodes CASSLAIGGRPYEQYF. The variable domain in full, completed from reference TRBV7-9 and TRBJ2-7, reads DTGVSQNPRHKITKRGQNVTFRCDPISEHNRLYWYRQTLGQGPEFLTYFQNEAQLEKSRLLSDRFSAERPKGSFSTLEIQRTEQGDSAMYLCASSLAIGGRPYEQYFGPGTRLTVT.

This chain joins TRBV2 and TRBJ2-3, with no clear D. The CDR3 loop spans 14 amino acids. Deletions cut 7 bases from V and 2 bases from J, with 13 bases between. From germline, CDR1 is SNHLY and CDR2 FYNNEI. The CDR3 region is CASKKEQTTDTQYF. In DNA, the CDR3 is TGTGCCAGCAAAAAAGAACAGACCACAGATACGCAGTATTTT.

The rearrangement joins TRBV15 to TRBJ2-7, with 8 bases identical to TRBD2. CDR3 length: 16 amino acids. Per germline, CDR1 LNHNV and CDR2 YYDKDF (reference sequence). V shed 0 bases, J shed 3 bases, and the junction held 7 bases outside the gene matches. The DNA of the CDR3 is TGTGCCACCAGCAGAGATCTCTGGACTAGCTTCTACGAGCAGTACTTC. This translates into CATSRDLWTSFYEQYF. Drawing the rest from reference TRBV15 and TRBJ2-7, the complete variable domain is DAMVIQNPRYQVTQFGKPVTLSCSQTLNHNVMYWYQQKSSQAPKLLFHYYDKDFNNEADTPDNFQSRRPNTSFCFLDIRSPGLGDTAMYLCATSRDLWTSFYEQYFGPGTRLTVT.

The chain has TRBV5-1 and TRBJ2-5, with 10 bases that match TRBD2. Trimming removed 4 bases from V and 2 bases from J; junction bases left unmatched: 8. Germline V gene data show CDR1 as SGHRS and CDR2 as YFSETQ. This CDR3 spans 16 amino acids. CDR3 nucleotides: TGCGCCAGCAGCCCCCAGCGGGAGGGACTACAAGAGACCCAGTACTTC. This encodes CASSPQREGLQETQYF.

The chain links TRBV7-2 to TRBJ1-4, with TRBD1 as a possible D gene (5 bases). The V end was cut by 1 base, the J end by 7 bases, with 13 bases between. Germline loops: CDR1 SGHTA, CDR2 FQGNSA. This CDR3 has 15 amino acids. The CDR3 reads CASSLGREGSEKLFF. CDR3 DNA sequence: TGTGCCAGCAGCTTAGGCAGGGAAGGGAGTGAAAAACTGTTTTTT.

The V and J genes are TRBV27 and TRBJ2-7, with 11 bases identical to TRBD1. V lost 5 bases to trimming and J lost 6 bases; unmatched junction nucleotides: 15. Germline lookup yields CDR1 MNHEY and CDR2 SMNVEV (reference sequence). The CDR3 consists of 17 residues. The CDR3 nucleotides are TGTGCCAGCAGTCCTCTAGAGTCCGGGACAGGGGGTGGCGAGCAGTACTTC. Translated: CASSPLESGTGGGEQYF.

The CDR3 DNA reads TGCGCCAGCAGCCCCGAAGCGGGAGGAGGGTACGAGCAGTACTTC. Translation: CASSPEAGGGYEQYF. V is TRBV5-1 and J is TRBJ2-7; TRBD2 matches 9 bases. Germline V lookup: CDR1 SGHRS, CDR2 YFSETQ. The CDR3 totals 15 residues. Germline trimming cut 4 bases from V and 4 bases from J; bases unmatched to any gene: 9.

CDR3 sequence (DNA): TGTGCCAGTAGCTCCGGGACGGCAGAATACGAGCAGTACTTC. Amino acid sequence: CASSSGTAEYEQYF. This chain connects TRBV19 to TRBJ2-7; D is tentatively TRBD1 or TRBD2 (5 bases each). Germline CDR1 reads LNHDA; CDR2 reads SQIVND (reference sequence). The CDR3 consists of 14 residues. Deletions cut 6 bases from V and 4 bases from J, with 16 bases between. Together with reference TRBV19 and TRBJ2-7, the CDR3 gives the full variable domain: DGGITQSPKYLFRKEGQNVTLSCEQNLNHDAMYWYRQDPGQGLRLIYYSQIVNDFQKGDIAEGYSVSREKKESFPLTVTSAQKNPTAFYLCASSSGTAEYEQYFGPGTRLTVT.

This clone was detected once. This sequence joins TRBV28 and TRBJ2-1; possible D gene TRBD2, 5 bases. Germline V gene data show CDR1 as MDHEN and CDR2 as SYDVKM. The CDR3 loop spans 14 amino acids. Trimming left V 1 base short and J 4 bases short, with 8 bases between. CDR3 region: CASSLFRGYNEQFF. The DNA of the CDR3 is TGTGCCAGCAGTTTATTCCGGGGATACAATGAGCAGTTCTTC.

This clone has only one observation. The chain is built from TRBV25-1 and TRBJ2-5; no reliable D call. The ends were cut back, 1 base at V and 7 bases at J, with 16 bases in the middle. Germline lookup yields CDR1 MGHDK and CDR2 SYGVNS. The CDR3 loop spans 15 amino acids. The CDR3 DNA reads TGTGCCAGCAGTGAATTGGGAATCCTGATTGGGACCCAGTACTTC. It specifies CASSELGILIGTQYF. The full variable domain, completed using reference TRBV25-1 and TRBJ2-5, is EADIYQTPRYLVIGTGKKITLECSQTMGHDKMYWYQQDPGMELHLIHYSYGVNSTEKGDLSSESTVSRIRTEHFPLTLESARPSHTSQYLCASSELGILIGTQYFGPGTRLLVL.

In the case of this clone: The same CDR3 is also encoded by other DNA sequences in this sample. The CDR3 reads CASSLTSVYEQYF. The CDR3 nucleotides are TGTGCCAGTAGTTTGACTAGCGTCTACGAGCAGTACTTC. The V gene is TRBV19, the J gene TRBJ2-7, with 8 bases lining up with TRBD2. The CDR3 extends over 13 amino acids. From germline, CDR1 is LNHDA and CDR2 SQIVND (reference sequence). Trimming at V came to 5 bases and at J to 3 bases, leaving 3 bases not matched to a gene.

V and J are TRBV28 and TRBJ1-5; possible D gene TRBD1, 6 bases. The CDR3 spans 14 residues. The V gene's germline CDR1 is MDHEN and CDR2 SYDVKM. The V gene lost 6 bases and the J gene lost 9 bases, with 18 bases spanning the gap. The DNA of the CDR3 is TGTGCCAGCAGCAATGTTGCAGGGGCAAGGCCCCAGCATTTT. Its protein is CASSNVAGARPQHF.

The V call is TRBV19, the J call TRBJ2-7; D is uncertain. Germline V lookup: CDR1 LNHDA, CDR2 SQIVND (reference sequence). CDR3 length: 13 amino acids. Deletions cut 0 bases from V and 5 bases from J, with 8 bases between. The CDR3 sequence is CASSIDVGNEQYF. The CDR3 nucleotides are TGTGCCAGTAGTATAGATGTAGGGAACGAGCAGTACTTC.

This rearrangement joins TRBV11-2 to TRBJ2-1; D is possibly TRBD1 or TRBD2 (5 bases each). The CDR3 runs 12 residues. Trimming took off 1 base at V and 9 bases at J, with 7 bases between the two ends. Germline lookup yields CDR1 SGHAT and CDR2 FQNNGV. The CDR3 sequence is CASSLGGTEQFF. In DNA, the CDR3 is TGTGCCAGCAGCTTAGGGGGGACTGAGCAGTTCTTC.

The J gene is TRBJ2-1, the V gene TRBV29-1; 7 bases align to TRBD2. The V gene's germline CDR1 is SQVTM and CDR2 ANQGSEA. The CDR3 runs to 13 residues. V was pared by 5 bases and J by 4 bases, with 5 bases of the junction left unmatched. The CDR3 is CSVSGGLYNEQFF. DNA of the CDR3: TGCAGCGTTTCGGGGGGATTATACAATGAGCAGTTCTTC.

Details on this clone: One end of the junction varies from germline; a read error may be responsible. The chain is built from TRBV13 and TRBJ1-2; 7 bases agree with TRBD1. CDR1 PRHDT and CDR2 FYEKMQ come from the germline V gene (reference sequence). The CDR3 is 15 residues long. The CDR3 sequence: CAGSKYGTANYGYTF. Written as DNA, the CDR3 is TGTGCCGGCAGCAAGTACGGGACAGCTAACTATGGCTACACCTTC.

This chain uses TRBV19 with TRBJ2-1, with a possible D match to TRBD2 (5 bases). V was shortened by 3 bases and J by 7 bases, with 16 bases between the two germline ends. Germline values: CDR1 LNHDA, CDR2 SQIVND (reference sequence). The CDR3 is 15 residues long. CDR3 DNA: TGTGCCAGTAGTATCCCACGGGAACTGGGGAATGAGCAGTTCTTC. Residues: CASSIPRELGNEQFF. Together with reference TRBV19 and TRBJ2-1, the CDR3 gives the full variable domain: DGGITQSPKYLFRKEGQNVTLSCEQNLNHDAMYWYRQDPGQGLRLIYYSQIVNDFQKGDIAEGYSVSREKKESFPLTVTSAQKNPTAFYLCASSIPRELGNEQFFGPGTRLTVL.